This T cell receptor beta chain was sequenced during a study of blood T cell repertoires in COVID-19. Method: immunoSEQ multiplex PCR; TCRdb's copy keeps in-frame clones and lacks some. The sample carries over 200,000 clones, about 90% recorded once. V shed 3 bases, J shed 4 bases, and the junction held 8 bases outside the gene matches. Per the germline V gene, CDR1 is DFQATT and CDR2 is SNEGSKA (reference sequence). This CDR3 contains 15 residues. The chain uses TRBV20-1 and TRBJ2-7; 11 nucleotides align to TRBD2. Sequencing input: PBMCs or T cells enriched from blood (not recorded which). The source is a woman in her twenties or thirties who had been exposed to COVID-19. The CDR3 loop is CSASPTSGRFYEQYF. The DNA of the CDR3 is TGCAGTGCTAGTCCCACTAGCGGGAGATTTTACGAGCAGTACTTC.